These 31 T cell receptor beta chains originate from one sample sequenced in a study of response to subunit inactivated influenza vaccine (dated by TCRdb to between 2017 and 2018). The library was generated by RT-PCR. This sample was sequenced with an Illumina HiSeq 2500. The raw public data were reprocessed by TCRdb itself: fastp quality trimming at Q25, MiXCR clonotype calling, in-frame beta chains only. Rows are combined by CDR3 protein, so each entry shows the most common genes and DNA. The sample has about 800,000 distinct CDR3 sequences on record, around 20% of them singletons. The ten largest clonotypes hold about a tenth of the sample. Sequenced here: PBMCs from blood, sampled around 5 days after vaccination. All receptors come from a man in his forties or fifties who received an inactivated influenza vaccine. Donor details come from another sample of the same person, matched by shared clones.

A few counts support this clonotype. The CDR3 DNA reads as TGCAGTGCTAGAGATCTCCAGAAGGGCGATGAGCAGTTCTTC. Translation gives CSARDLQKGDEQFF. The chain links TRBV20-1 to TRBJ2-1; D is ambiguous. Trimming took 0 bases from V and 8 from J, leaving 14 bases between them. CDR3 size: 14 residues. Germline CDR1 DFQATT, CDR2 SNEGSKA (reference sequence).

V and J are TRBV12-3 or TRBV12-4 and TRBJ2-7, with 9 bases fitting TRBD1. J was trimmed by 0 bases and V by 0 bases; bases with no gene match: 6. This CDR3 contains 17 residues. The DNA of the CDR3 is TGTGCCAGCAGTTTAGCGGGACAGGGACTCTCCTCCTACGAGCAGTACTTC. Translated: CASSLAGQGLSSYEQYF.

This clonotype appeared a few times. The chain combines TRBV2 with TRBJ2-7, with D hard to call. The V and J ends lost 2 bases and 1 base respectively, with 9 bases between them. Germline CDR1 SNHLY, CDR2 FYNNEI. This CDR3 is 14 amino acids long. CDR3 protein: CASSEWAASYEQYF. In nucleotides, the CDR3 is TGTGCCAGCAGTGAATGGGCAGCTTCCTACGAGCAGTACTTC.

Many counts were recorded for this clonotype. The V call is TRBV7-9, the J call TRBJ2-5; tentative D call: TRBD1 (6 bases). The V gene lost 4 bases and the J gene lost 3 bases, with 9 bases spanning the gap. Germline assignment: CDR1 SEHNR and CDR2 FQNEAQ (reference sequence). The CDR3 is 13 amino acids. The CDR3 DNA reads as TGTGCCAGCAGCTCTTCAGGGGAAGAGACCCAGTACTTC. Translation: CASSSSGEETQYF.

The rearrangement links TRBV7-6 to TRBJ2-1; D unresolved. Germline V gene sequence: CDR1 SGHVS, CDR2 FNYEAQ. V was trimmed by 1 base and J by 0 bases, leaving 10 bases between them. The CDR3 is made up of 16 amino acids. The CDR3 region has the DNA TGTGCCAGCAGCTTAGTGGCGGAGAGCTCCTACAATGAGCAGTTCTTC. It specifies CASSLVAESSYNEQFF.

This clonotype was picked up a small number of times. The CDR3 region has the DNA TGTGCCATCAGTGAGTCTTTGTCCCAATACAATGAGCAGTTCTTC. It codes for CAISESLSQYNEQFF. This chain uses TRBV10-3 with TRBJ2-1; unclear D gene. Trimming cost V 0 bases and J 4 bases, with 10 bases left between them. Germline V lookup: CDR1 ENHRY, CDR2 SYGVKD. The CDR3 is made up of 15 amino acids.

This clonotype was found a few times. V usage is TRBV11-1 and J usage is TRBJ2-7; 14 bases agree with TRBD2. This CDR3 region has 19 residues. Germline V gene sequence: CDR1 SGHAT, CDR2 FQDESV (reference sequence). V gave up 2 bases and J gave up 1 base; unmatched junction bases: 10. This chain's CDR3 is CASSLLTGTSGRGSYEQYF. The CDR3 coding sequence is TGTGCCAGCAGCTTACTTACAGGGACTAGCGGGAGAGGGTCCTACGAGCAGTACTTC.

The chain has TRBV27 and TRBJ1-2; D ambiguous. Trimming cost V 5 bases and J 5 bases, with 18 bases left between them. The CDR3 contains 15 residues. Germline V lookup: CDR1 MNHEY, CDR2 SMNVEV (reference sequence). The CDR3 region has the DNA TGTGCCAGCAGTCCCAACGGAGTCCCCGGGTATGGCTACACCTTC. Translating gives CASSPNGVPGYGYTF.

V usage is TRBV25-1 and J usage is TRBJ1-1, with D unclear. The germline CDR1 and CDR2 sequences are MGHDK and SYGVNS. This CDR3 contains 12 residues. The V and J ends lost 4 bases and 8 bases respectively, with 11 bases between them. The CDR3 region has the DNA TGTGCCAGCAGTGGGTCCAGTTTCGAAGCTTTCTTT. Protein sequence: CASSGSSFEAFF.

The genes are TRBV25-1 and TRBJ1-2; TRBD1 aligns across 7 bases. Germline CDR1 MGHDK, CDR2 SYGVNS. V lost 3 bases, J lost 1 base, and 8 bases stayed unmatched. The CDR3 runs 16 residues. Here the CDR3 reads CASSDYRGSFNYGYTF. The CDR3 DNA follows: TGTGCCAGCAGTGATTACAGGGGCTCCTTTAACTATGGCTACACCTTC.

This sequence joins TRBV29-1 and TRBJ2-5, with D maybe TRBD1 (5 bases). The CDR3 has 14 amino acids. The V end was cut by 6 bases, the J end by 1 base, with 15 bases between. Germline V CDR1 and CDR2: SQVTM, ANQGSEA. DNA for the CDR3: TGCAGCGTGATGGCAGGGCCCTTCCAAGAGACCCAGTACTTC. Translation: CSVMAGPFQETQYF.

DNA for the CDR3: TGTGCCAGCACCAGAGGGGGGCGCCCCCAGCCCCAGCATTTT. This sequence encodes CASTRGGRPQPQHF. The gene calls are TRBV12-3 or TRBV12-4 and TRBJ1-5; a weak D match, TRBD1 (6 bases). The CDR3 has 14 amino acids. V was shortened by 7 bases and J by 7 bases, with 17 bases between the two germline ends.

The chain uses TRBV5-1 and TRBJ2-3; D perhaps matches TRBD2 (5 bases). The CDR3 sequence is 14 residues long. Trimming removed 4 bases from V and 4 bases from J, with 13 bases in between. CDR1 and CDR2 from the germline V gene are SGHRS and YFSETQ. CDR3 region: CASSQPDGADTQYF. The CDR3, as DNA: TGCGCCAGCAGCCAACCGGACGGGGCAGATACGCAGTATTTT.

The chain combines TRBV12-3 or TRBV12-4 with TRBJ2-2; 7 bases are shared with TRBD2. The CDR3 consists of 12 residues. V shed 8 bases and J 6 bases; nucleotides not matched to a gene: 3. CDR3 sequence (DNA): TGTGCCAGCCGGGGGGACGCCGGGGAGCTGTTTTTT. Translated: CASRGDAGELFF.

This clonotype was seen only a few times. This chain's CDR3 is CASSQDTETLSYEQYF. The CDR3, as DNA: TGCGCCAGCAGCCAAGATACGGAAACCCTATCCTACGAGCAGTACTTC. This rearrangement joins TRBV4-3 to TRBJ2-7, with D unresolved. CDR1 is LGHNA, CDR2 YSLEER, per germline. This CDR3 is 16 amino acids long. The ends were cut back, 0 bases at V and 1 base at J, with 13 bases in the middle.

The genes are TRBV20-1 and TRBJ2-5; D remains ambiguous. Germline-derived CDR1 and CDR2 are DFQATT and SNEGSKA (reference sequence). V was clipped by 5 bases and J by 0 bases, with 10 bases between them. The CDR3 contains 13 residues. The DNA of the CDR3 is TGCAGTGCTGCTGTGCCACACCAAGAGACCCAGTACTTC. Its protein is CSAAVPHQETQYF.

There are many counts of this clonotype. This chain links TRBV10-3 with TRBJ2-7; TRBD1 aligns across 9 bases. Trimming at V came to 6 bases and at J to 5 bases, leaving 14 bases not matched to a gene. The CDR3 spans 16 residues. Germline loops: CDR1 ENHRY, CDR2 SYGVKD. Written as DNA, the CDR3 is TGTGCCATCAGACCCGGGACAGGGCCATTCGGGAACGAGCAGTACTTC. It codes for CAIRPGTGPFGNEQYF.

CDR3 nucleotides: TGCGCCAGCAGCCAAGATCCGGTGGCTAGCGTTTCCTACAATGAGCAGTTCTTC. Translated, it gives CASSQDPVASVSYNEQFF. V usage is TRBV4-1 and J usage is TRBJ2-1; maybe TRBD2 (6 bases). Per germline, CDR1 MGHRA and CDR2 YSYEKL. Trimming pared 0 bases from V and 1 base from J, leaving 16 bases between. This CDR3 has 18 residues.

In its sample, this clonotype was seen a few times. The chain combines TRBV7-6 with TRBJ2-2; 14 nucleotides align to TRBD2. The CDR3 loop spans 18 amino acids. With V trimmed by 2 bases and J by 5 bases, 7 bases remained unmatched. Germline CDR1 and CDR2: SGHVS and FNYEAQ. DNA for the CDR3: TGTGCCAGCAGCTTATTCCCCGGGACTAGCGGGGGTACCGGGGAGCTGTTTTTT. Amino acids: CASSLFPGTSGGTGELFF.

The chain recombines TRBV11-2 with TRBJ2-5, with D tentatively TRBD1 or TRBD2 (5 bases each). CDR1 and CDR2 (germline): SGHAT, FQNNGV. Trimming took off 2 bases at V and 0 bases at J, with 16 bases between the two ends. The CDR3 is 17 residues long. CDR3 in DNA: TGTGCCAGCAGCTTAACTGGGGCAGGGACGAACCAAGAGACCCAGTACTTC. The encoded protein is CASSLTGAGTNQETQYF.

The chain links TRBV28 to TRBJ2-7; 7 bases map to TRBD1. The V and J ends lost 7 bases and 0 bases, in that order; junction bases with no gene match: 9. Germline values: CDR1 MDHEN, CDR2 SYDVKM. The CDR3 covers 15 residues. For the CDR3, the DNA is TGTGCCAGCAAAGGGACAGCGGATCCCTCCTACGAGCAGTACTTC. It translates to CASKGTADPSYEQYF. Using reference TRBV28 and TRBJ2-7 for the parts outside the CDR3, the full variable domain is DVKVTQSSRYLVKRTGEKVFLECVQDMDHENMFWYRQDPGLGLRLIYFSYDVKMKEKGDIPEGYSVSREKKERFSLILESASTNQTSMYLCASKGTADPSYEQYFGPGTRLTVT.

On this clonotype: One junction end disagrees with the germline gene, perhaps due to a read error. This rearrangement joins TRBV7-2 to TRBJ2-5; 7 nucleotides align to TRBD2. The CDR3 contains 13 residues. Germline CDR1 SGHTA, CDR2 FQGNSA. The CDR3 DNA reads TGTGCCACCAGCGCTCGGCGGGAGGAGACCCAGTACTTC. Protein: CATSARREETQYF.

The CDR3 sequence: CSVNSGAGNEQFF. The CDR3 region has the DNA TGCAGCGTGAACAGTGGAGCTGGCAATGAGCAGTTCTTC. V and J are TRBV29-1 and TRBJ2-1; D is unclear. The V and J ends lost 6 bases and 6 bases respectively, with 15 bases between them. From germline, CDR1 is SQVTM and CDR2 ANQGSEA. The CDR3 length is 13 residues.

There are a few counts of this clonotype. The CDR3 reads CASSLERQGLNTEAFF. DNA for the CDR3: TGTGCCAGCAGCTTAGAAAGACAGGGCTTGAACACTGAAGCTTTCTTT. This sequence joins TRBV11-1 and TRBJ1-1; TRBD1 matches at 7 bases. With V trimmed by 1 base and J by 0 bases, 5 bases remained unmatched. CDR3 length: 16 amino acids. Germline-derived CDR1 and CDR2 are SGHAT and FQDESV (reference sequence).

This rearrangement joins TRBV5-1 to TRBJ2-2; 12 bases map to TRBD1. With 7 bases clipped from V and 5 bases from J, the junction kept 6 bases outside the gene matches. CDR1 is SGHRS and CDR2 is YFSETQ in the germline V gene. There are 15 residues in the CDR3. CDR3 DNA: TGCGCCAGCGGGGACAGGGGGCCGGGGACCGGGGAGCTGTTTTTT. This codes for CASGDRGPGTGELFF.

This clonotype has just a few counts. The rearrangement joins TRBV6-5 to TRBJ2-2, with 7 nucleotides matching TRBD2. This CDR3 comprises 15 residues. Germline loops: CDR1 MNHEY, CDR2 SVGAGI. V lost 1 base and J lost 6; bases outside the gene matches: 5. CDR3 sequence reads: CASSYFPSGSGELFF. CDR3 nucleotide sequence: TGTGCCAGCAGTTACTTTCCTAGCGGCTCCGGGGAGCTGTTTTTT.

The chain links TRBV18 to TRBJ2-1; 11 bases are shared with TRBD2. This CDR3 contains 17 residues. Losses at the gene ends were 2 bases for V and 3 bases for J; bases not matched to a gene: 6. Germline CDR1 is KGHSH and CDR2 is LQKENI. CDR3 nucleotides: TGTGCCAGCTCACCATGGTTGGGACTAGCGGTCTACAATGAGCAGTTCTTC. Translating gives CASSPWLGLAVYNEQFF.

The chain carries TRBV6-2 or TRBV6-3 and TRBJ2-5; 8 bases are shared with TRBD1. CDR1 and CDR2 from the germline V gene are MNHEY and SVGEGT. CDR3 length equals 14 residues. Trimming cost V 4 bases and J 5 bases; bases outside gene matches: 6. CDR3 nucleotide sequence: TGTGCCAGCAGTTTGCAGGGGGCGAAGGAGACCCAGTACTTC. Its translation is CASSLQGAKETQYF.

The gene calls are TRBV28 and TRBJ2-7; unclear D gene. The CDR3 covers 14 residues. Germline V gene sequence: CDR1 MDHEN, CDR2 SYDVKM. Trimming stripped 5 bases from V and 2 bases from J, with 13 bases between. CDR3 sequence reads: CASSTVGRAYEQYF. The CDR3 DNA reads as TGTGCCAGCAGTACTGTCGGACGGGCCTACGAGCAGTACTTC.

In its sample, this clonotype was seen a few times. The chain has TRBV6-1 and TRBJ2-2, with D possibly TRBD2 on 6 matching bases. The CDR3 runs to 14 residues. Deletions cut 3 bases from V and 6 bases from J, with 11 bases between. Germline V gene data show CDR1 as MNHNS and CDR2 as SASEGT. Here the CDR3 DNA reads TGTGCCAGCAGTGAGTTATCGGGGGCCGGGGAGCTGTTTTTT. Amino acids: CASSELSGAGELFF.

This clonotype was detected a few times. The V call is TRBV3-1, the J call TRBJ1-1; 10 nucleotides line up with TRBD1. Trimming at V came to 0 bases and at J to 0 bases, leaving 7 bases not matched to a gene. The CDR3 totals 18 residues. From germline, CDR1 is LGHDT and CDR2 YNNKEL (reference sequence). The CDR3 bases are TGTGCCAGCAGCCAAGATCAAAAGACAGGGGGCATGAACACTGAAGCTTTCTTT. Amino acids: CASSQDQKTGGMNTEAFF. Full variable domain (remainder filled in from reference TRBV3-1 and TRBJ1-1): DTAVSQTPKYLVTQMGNDKSIKCEQNLGHDTMYWYKQDSKKFLKIMFSYNNKELIINETVPNRFSPKSPDKAHLNLHINSLELGDSAVYFCASSQDQKTGGMNTEAFFGQGTRLTVV.